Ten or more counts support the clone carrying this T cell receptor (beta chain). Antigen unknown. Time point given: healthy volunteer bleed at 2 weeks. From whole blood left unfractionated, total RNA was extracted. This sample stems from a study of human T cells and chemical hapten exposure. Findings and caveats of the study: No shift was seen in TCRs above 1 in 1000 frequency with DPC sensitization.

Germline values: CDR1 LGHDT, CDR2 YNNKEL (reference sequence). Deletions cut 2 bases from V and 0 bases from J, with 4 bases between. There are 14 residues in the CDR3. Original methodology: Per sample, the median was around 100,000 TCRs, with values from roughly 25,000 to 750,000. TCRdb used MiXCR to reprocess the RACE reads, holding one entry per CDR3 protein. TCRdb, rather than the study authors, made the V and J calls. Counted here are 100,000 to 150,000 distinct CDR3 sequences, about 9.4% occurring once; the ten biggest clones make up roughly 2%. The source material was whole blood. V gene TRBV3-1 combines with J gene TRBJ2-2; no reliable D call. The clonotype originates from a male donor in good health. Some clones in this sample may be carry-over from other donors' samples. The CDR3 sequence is CASSQSANTGELFF. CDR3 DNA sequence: TGTGCCAGCAGCCAAAGTGCGAACACCGGGGAGCTGTTTTTT.